This TCR beta chain appears in the sequencing data of a study of regulatory T cells in long-lasting Graves disease. V lost 1 base to trimming and J lost 0 bases, with 9 bases between them. This CDR3 is 15 amino acids long. Germline lookup yields CDR1 SGHDN and CDR2 FVKESK. Investigators prepared the TCR beta libraries by applying iRepertoire HTBI primers and Arm-PCR of CDR3 regions. Each CDR3 protein is one row after TCRdb ran MiXCR on the multiplex PCR reads. The sample lists about 400,000 distinct CDR3 sequences, 15% to 17% occurring once. This clonotype turned up a few times. The time point was: newly diagnosed GD, antithyroid drugs for less than 3 months. PBMCs provided the RNA from which the TCR library was made.

The sample consisted of peripheral blood mononuclear cells (PBMCs), taken at new diagnosis, from a patient treated with antithyroid drugs. The chain links TRBV14 to TRBJ1-2; D may be TRBD1 (5 bases). The sequence was obtained from a female donor with Graves disease. The CDR3 region has the DNA TGTGCCAGCAGCCAAGGGCGGGGGACTAACTATGGCTACACCTTC. It codes for CASSQGRGTNYGYTF.